Listed below are T cell receptor beta chains from one sample, sequenced in a study of T cells after yellow fever vaccination. One entry per CDR3 protein, called by TCRdb with MiXCR from the 5' RACE reads. This table holds a few hundred thousand distinct CDR3 sequences, approximately 10% found once. The sequencing here drew on CD4+ T cells sorted from PBMCs, taken 5 days after the yellow fever booster vaccination. These receptors all stem from a young man who received the YFV17D yellow fever vaccine. Both conserved end residues are part of each CDR3. Fields, in order: J gene, V gene, D gene, clone size, CDR3 DNA, CDR3 protein. A D gene is named only where the DNA matches it firmly. Rows may omit the clone size; those that give it use once, few, many or a size class.

j_gene: TRBJ2-1; v_gene: TRBV18; d_gene: TRBD2; abundance: .; CDR3nt: TGTGCCAGCTCACCCTCGAGCGGGGACAATGAGCAGTTCTTC; CDR3aa: CASSPSSGDNEQFF
j_gene: TRBJ1-1; v_gene: TRBV5-4; d_gene: .; abundance: few; CDR3nt: TGTGCCAGCAGCTTGGGGGATAACACTGAAGCTTTCTTT; CDR3aa: CASSLGDNTEAFF
j_gene: TRBJ1-1; v_gene: TRBV2; d_gene: TRBD1; abundance: .; CDR3nt: TGTGCCAGCAGTGACCGAACAGGGGGGGACACTGAAGCTTTCTTT; CDR3aa: CASSDRTGGDTEAFF
j_gene: TRBJ2-1; v_gene: TRBV20-1; d_gene: TRBD2; abundance: few; CDR3nt: TGCAGTGCTACCCCCTTAGGGCTAGCGGGGAACAATGAGCAGTTCTTC; CDR3aa: CSATPLGLAGNNEQFF
j_gene: TRBJ2-5; v_gene: TRBV27; d_gene: .; abundance: .; CDR3nt: TGTGCCAGCAGTTTATTTAGTAGTCAAGGCGTCAAGTACTTC; CDR3aa: CASSLFSSQGVKYF
j_gene: TRBJ1-2; v_gene: TRBV4-3; d_gene: .; abundance: .; CDR3nt: TGCGCCAGCAGCCAAGCTCACAGCCAGAACTATGGCTACACCTTC; CDR3aa: CASSQAHSQNYGYTF
j_gene: TRBJ2-1; v_gene: TRBV18; d_gene: .; abundance: .; CDR3nt: TGTGCCACAAAAGGGGTCGCCGAGGGGCAGTTCTTC; CDR3aa: CATKGVAEGQFF
j_gene: TRBJ2-4; v_gene: TRBV6-2/TRBV6-3; d_gene: .; abundance: .; CDR3nt: TGTGCCAGCAGTTACTCCATTTACTCTCCGGTGGTAGCCAAAAACATTCAGTACTTC; CDR3aa: CASSYSIYSPVVAKNIQYF
j_gene: TRBJ1-2; v_gene: TRBV6-2/TRBV6-3; d_gene: .; abundance: .; CDR3nt: TGTGCCAGCAGCCCAGCAGAGGGAGGTGGCTACACCTTC; CDR3aa: CASSPAEGGGYTF
j_gene: TRBJ2-3; v_gene: TRBV12-3/TRBV12-4; d_gene: .; abundance: .; CDR3nt: TGTGCCAGCAGCCTTAACTCAGATACGCAGTATTTT; CDR3aa: CASSLNSDTQYF
j_gene: TRBJ2-2; v_gene: TRBV5-1; d_gene: .; abundance: few; CDR3nt: TGCGCCAGCAGCTTGACAGACAACACCGGGGAGCTGTTTTTT; CDR3aa: CASSLTDNTGELFF
j_gene: TRBJ2-5; v_gene: TRBV5-1; d_gene: .; abundance: many; CDR3nt: TGCGCCAGCAGCCCGGGGGTGGAGACCCAGTACTTC; CDR3aa: CASSPGVETQYF
j_gene: TRBJ2-7; v_gene: TRBV6-1; d_gene: TRBD1; abundance: few; CDR3nt: TGTGCCAGCAGGGAGGTGACAGGGGGTTTTTCCTACGAGCAGTACTTC; CDR3aa: CASREVTGGFSYEQYF
j_gene: TRBJ2-5; v_gene: TRBV24-1; d_gene: TRBD2; abundance: many; CDR3nt: TGTGCCACCAGTGACGGACTAGCGGGGGAGACCCAGTACTTC; CDR3aa: CATSDGLAGETQYF
j_gene: TRBJ1-1; v_gene: TRBV5-1; d_gene: .; abundance: .; CDR3nt: TGCGCCAGCACCTGGTGGGGCGGTGGCACTGAAGCTTTCTTT; CDR3aa: CASTWWGGGTEAFF
j_gene: TRBJ1-5; v_gene: TRBV6-5; d_gene: .; abundance: .; CDR3nt: TGTGCCAGCGGCCCGGGGCGGCCTAGCAATCAGCCCCAGCATTTT; CDR3aa: CASGPGRPSNQPQHF
j_gene: TRBJ1-1; v_gene: TRBV7-9; d_gene: .; abundance: .; CDR3nt: TGTGCCAGCAGCTTATCTGGGGGCACGAACACTGAAGCTTTCTTT; CDR3aa: CASSLSGGTNTEAFF
j_gene: TRBJ2-1; v_gene: TRBV12-3/TRBV12-4; d_gene: .; abundance: many; CDR3nt: TGTGCCAGCAGTCGGGGGCACGAGCAGTTCTTC; CDR3aa: CASSRGHEQFF
j_gene: TRBJ2-5; v_gene: TRBV4-3; d_gene: TRBD2; abundance: few; CDR3nt: TGCGCCAGCAGCCAAGATTGTGGAGCTAGCGGGGGGCCGTACCAAGAGACCCAGTACTTC; CDR3aa: CASSQDCGASGGPYQETQYF
j_gene: TRBJ1-5; v_gene: TRBV5-6; d_gene: .; abundance: many; CDR3nt: TGTGCCAGCAGCTTGGCCGGGCCGGCCGGAGCTTATAGCAATCAGCCCCAGCATTTT; CDR3aa: CASSLAGPAGAYSNQPQHF
j_gene: TRBJ2-3; v_gene: TRBV7-9; d_gene: .; abundance: few; CDR3nt: TGTGCCAGCAGCGTAGGCAGGCTCCCCACAGATACGCAGTATTTT; CDR3aa: CASSVGRLPTDTQYF
j_gene: TRBJ2-1; v_gene: TRBV20-1; d_gene: TRBD2; abundance: few; CDR3nt: TGCAGTGCTAGAGTAGCGGGGGGGTCTTCCAATGAGCAGTTCTTC; CDR3aa: CSARVAGGSSNEQFF
j_gene: TRBJ1-1; v_gene: TRBV12-3/TRBV12-4; d_gene: .; abundance: few; CDR3nt: TGTGCCAGCAGCGGTCATCCTCGGACACAAAATGAAGCTTTCTTT; CDR3aa: CASSGHPRTQNEAFF
j_gene: TRBJ1-2; v_gene: TRBV6-1; d_gene: .; abundance: few; CDR3nt: TGTGCCAGCATCCTTAGCCCTAACTATGGCTACACCTTC; CDR3aa: CASILSPNYGYTF
j_gene: TRBJ1-3; v_gene: TRBV7-2; d_gene: .; abundance: few; CDR3nt: TGTGCCAGCAGCTTAGGAGGGTACGGAAACACCATATATTTT; CDR3aa: CASSLGGYGNTIYF
j_gene: TRBJ2-2; v_gene: TRBV2; d_gene: .; abundance: many; CDR3nt: TGTGCCAGCAGGGGACAAGGGTACACCGGGGAGCTGTTTTTT; CDR3aa: CASRGQGYTGELFF
j_gene: TRBJ1-2; v_gene: TRBV12-3/TRBV12-4; d_gene: .; abundance: few; CDR3nt: TGTGCCAGCAGTTTCCGAGGGGCTGAGGGCTACACCTTC; CDR3aa: CASSFRGAEGYTF
j_gene: TRBJ1-5; v_gene: TRBV4-1; d_gene: .; abundance: .; CDR3nt: TGCGCCAGCAGCCAATGGGATTGGCAGCCCCAGCATTTT; CDR3aa: CASSQWDWQPQHF
j_gene: TRBJ2-2; v_gene: TRBV9; d_gene: TRBD1; abundance: .; CDR3nt: TGTGCCAGCAGTTCCGCTATCCGACAGGGGGCTAACGGGGAGCTGTTTTTT; CDR3aa: CASSSAIRQGANGELFF
j_gene: TRBJ1-5; v_gene: TRBV24-1; d_gene: .; abundance: .; CDR3nt: TGTGCCACCAGTGATTTCGAAGGGGTGCAGCCCCAGCATTTT; CDR3aa: CATSDFEGVQPQHF
j_gene: TRBJ1-6; v_gene: TRBV18; d_gene: .; abundance: few; CDR3nt: TGTGCCAGCTCACCAAGCGCCAGAGTAGATTCACCCCTCCACTTT; CDR3aa: CASSPSARVDSPLHF
j_gene: TRBJ2-3; v_gene: TRBV12-3/TRBV12-4; d_gene: .; abundance: many; CDR3nt: TGTGCCAGCAGACCCGGGGCTAAGGGAGATACGCAGTATTTT; CDR3aa: CASRPGAKGDTQYF
j_gene: TRBJ1-5; v_gene: TRBV7-2; d_gene: .; abundance: many; CDR3nt: TGTGCCAGCAGTCGAGGGAGGGACCAGCCCCAGCATTTT; CDR3aa: CASSRGRDQPQHF
j_gene: TRBJ2-4; v_gene: TRBV5-1; d_gene: .; abundance: .; CDR3nt: TGCGCCAGCAGCTTGGGGGTCAGCCCCCTCTTAGCCAAAAACATTCAGTACTTC; CDR3aa: CASSLGVSPLLAKNIQYF
j_gene: TRBJ1-2; v_gene: TRBV13; d_gene: .; abundance: many; CDR3nt: TGTGCCAGCAGCCGGGGCAGGGCCGCCCTCGATCGTGGCTACACCTTC; CDR3aa: CASSRGRAALDRGYTF
j_gene: TRBJ1-2; v_gene: TRBV4-2; d_gene: .; abundance: few; CDR3nt: TGTGCCAGCAGCCAAGATCCCGGGATATATGGCTACACCTTC; CDR3aa: CASSQDPGIYGYTF
j_gene: TRBJ1-2; v_gene: TRBV5-1; d_gene: .; abundance: .; CDR3nt: TGCGCCAGCAGCGCTGGAGGGACTAACTATGGCTACACCTTC; CDR3aa: CASSAGGTNYGYTF
j_gene: TRBJ1-5; v_gene: TRBV3-1; d_gene: TRBD1; abundance: .; CDR3nt: TGTGCCAGCAGCCAAGGGGGTTTTGGGACAGGGTCGTCTCAGCCCCAGCATTTT; CDR3aa: CASSQGGFGTGSSQPQHF
j_gene: TRBJ1-6; v_gene: TRBV20-1; d_gene: .; abundance: few; CDR3nt: TGCAGTGCTTCCTGGGGTCGGAGTGCAGGGAGTAGTTCACCCCTCCACTTT; CDR3aa: CSASWGRSAGSSSPLHF
j_gene: TRBJ1-5; v_gene: TRBV6-5; d_gene: .; abundance: many; CDR3nt: TGTGCCAGCAGTTACGCCCAGATCAATCAGCCCCAGCATTTT; CDR3aa: CASSYAQINQPQHF
j_gene: TRBJ2-5; v_gene: TRBV6-5; d_gene: TRBD1; abundance: once; CDR3nt: TGTGCCAGCAAGGGGACAGGGGTAAAGACCCAGTACTTC; CDR3aa: CASKGTGVKTQYF
j_gene: TRBJ2-2; v_gene: TRBV13; d_gene: .; abundance: few; CDR3nt: TGTGCCAGCAGCTTACAAGGTTTTGGGGAGCTGTTTTTT; CDR3aa: CASSLQGFGELFF
j_gene: TRBJ2-1; v_gene: TRBV7-9; d_gene: .; abundance: many; CDR3nt: TGTGCCAGCAGCTTTGGCGTTGAGCAGTTCTTC; CDR3aa: CASSFGVEQFF
j_gene: TRBJ2-7; v_gene: TRBV18; d_gene: .; abundance: .; CDR3nt: TGTGCCAGCTCACCGCGGGGAGCGCTTCAAGAGCAGTACTTC; CDR3aa: CASSPRGALQEQYF
j_gene: TRBJ2-1; v_gene: TRBV6-5; d_gene: .; abundance: .; CDR3nt: TGTGCCAGCAGTTACAGGGGAAGCTCCTACAATGAGCAGTTCTTC; CDR3aa: CASSYRGSSYNEQFF
j_gene: TRBJ1-2; v_gene: TRBV6-2/TRBV6-3; d_gene: .; abundance: .; CDR3nt: TGTGCCAGCAATCCGGACGGGTCCTATGGCTACACCTTC; CDR3aa: CASNPDGSYGYTF
j_gene: TRBJ2-5; v_gene: TRBV4-2; d_gene: TRBD1; abundance: few; CDR3nt: TGTGCCAGCAGCTTAGGAGGACAGGGGGCGCAAGAGACCCAGTACTTC; CDR3aa: CASSLGGQGAQETQYF
j_gene: TRBJ1-2; v_gene: TRBV12-3/TRBV12-4; d_gene: .; abundance: .; CDR3nt: TGTGCCAGCAGTTTTGGGGAATTGAGGGGCTACACCTTC; CDR3aa: CASSFGELRGYTF
j_gene: TRBJ1-4; v_gene: TRBV18; d_gene: .; abundance: .; CDR3nt: TGTGCCAGCTCACTCCCAAGTCCAGGAGGAGAAAAACTGTTTTTT; CDR3aa: CASSLPSPGGEKLFF